What follows are 6 T cell receptor beta chains derived from one specimen sequenced in a study of blood T cell repertoires in COVID-19 (dated by TCRdb to 2020 to 2022). The library was produced with the immunoSEQ multiplex PCR assay. The immuneACCESS repertoire file appears here via TCRdb, limited to in-frame rearrangements. These files lack a portion of the clones; in checked studies, under half of the deficit traces to unresolved V genes, and the cause of the others is not known. Across this sample there are 200,000 to 250,000 clones, with 88% seen only once. The biggest ten clones account for roughly 3.7% of the sample. Sequencing was carried out using PBMCs or T cells enriched from blood (not recorded which). The receptors originated from a woman aged 25 to 39 who had been exposed to COVID-19.

The gene calls are TRBV5-4 and TRBJ1-1, with 9 nucleotides matching TRBD1. The V and J ends lost 0 bases and 3 bases, in that order; junction bases with no gene match: 9. Germline CDR1 SGHNT, CDR2 YYREEE (reference sequence). The CDR3 covers 17 residues. Here the CDR3 DNA reads TGTGCCAGCAGCTTGGTCCGGACAGGGGTCGGGGACACTGAAGCTTTCTTT. Translated: CASSLVRTGVGDTEAFF. Filled out from reference TRBV5-4 and TRBJ1-1, the complete variable domain reads ETGVTQSPTHLIKTRGQQVTLRCSSQSGHNTVSWYQQALGQGPQFIFQYYREEENGRGNFPPRFSGLQFPNYSSELNVNALELDDSALYLCASSLVRTGVGDTEAFFGQGTRLTVV.

The chain recombines TRBV24-1 with TRBJ2-6, with D possibly TRBD1 on 5 matching bases. With 4 bases removed from V and 0 bases from J, the gap between germline ends came to 9 bases. This CDR3 has 16 amino acids. CDR1 KGHDR and CDR2 SFDVKD come from the germline V gene. CDR3 in amino acids: CATSDRVSSGANVLTF. As DNA, the CDR3 is TGTGCCACCAGTGACAGGGTGAGCTCTGGGGCCAACGTCCTGACTTTC.

The chain couples TRBV5-6 to TRBJ2-1; 8 bases agree with TRBD2. The J segment lost 2 bases and the V segment lost 4 bases, leaving 5 bases of the junction unmatched. Germline V lookup: CDR1 SGHDT, CDR2 YYEEEE. The CDR3 is 15 residues long. DNA of the CDR3: TGTGCCAGCAGCCCCGGGAGGGAGGCCTACAATGAGCAGTTCTTC. Translated, it gives CASSPGREAYNEQFF.

The sample holds a few counts of this clone. The chain has TRBV19 and TRBJ2-5; TRBD1 matches at 7 bases. The V and J ends lost 3 bases and 1 base, in that order; junction bases with no gene match: 2. Germline CDR1 reads LNHDA; CDR2 reads SQIVND (reference sequence). The CDR3 is 14 residues long. The CDR3 DNA is TGTGCCAGTAGTATTTGGACAGGCCAAGAGACCCAGTACTTC. This encodes CASSIWTGQETQYF. Complete variable domain (other parts from reference TRBV19 and TRBJ2-5): DGGITQSPKYLFRKEGQNVTLSCEQNLNHDAMYWYRQDPGQGLRLIYYSQIVNDFQKGDIAEGYSVSREKKESFPLTVTSAQKNPTAFYLCASSIWTGQETQYFGPGTRLLVL.

This rearrangement joins TRBV2 to TRBJ2-5; 9 bases are shared with TRBD1. The V and J ends lost 1 base and 4 bases, in that order; junction bases with no gene match: 10. The germline CDR1 and CDR2 sequences are SNHLY and FYNNEI. CDR3 length equals 17 residues. CDR3 in DNA: TGTGCCAGCAGTGAAGAGACCGCGGGACAGGGTGGAGAGACCCAGTACTTC. It encodes CASSEETAGQGGETQYF.

This clone was recorded a few times. The V call is TRBV2, the J call TRBJ2-2; 9 nucleotides match TRBD1. CDR1 and CDR2 from the germline V gene are SNHLY and FYNNEI. This CDR3 spans 17 amino acids. V lost 5 bases and J lost 3; bases outside the gene matches: 10. The CDR3 nucleotides are TGTGCCAGCAGTATATTACAGGGGGCATCGGACACCGGGGAGCTGTTTTTT. It translates to CASSILQGASDTGELFF.